The 31 T cell receptor beta chains listed next were all sequenced from one sample in a study of blood T cell repertoires in COVID-19. Produced via immunoSEQ multiplex PCR; TCRdb's table is partial and in-frame only. Here the sample spans approximately 45,000 clones, about 87% being singletons. The sample taken for sequencing was peripheral blood. These receptors were collected from a human donor in a cohort sampled during active COVID-19.

The chain uses TRBV6-4 and TRBJ2-3; D might be TRBD1 (6 bases). The CDR3 is 13 amino acids. The germline V gene has CDR1 MRHNA and CDR2 SNTAGT. The V end was cut by 2 bases, the J end by 11 bases, with 14 bases between. CDR3 nucleotides: TGTGCCAGCAGTGACAAGGCAGGGGTACGGCAGTATTTT. Amino acid sequence: CASSDKAGVRQYF.

V is TRBV5-4 and J is TRBJ2-7; 11 nucleotides line up with TRBD1. V lost 4 bases, J lost 3 bases, and 6 bases stayed unmatched. Germline CDR1 and CDR2: SGHNT and YYREEE (reference sequence). The CDR3 loop spans 15 amino acids. The CDR3 protein is CASSRMDRGRYEQYF. CDR3 nucleotides: TGTGCCAGCAGCCGAATGGACAGGGGGCGCTACGAGCAGTACTTC.

This sequence joins TRBV7-2 and TRBJ2-7, with 9 bases aligning to TRBD2. From germline, CDR1 is SGHTA and CDR2 FQGNSA. The V segment lost 6 bases and the J segment 4 bases; nucleotides outside the gene matches: 16. CDR3 length: 17 residues. CDR3 sequence (DNA): TGTGCCAGCAGTCTGGCGACTAGCGGATCTATCGGTTACGAGCAGTACTTC. This sequence encodes CASSLATSGSIGYEQYF.

This chain uses TRBV9 with TRBJ2-7; 7 nucleotides agree with TRBD1. Losses at the gene ends were 0 bases for V and 0 bases for J; bases not matched to a gene: 3. Germline CDR1 is SGDLS and CDR2 is YYNGEE. The CDR3 has 15 amino acids. The CDR3 DNA is TGTGCCAGCAGCGTAGTTGGGGACAGCTCCTACGAGCAGTACTTC. Translation gives CASSVVGDSSYEQYF.

This chain uses TRBV6-5 with TRBJ1-2; possibly TRBD1 for D (6 bases). Germline lookup yields CDR1 MNHEY and CDR2 SVGAGI. The CDR3 spans 13 residues. Trimming pared 5 bases from V and 3 bases from J, leaving 10 bases between. The CDR3 nucleotides are TGTGCCAGCAGTACAGGGCCCGACTATGGCTACACCTTC. Amino acid sequence: CASSTGPDYGYTF.

The chain has TRBV28 and TRBJ2-7, with D possibly being TRBD1 (5 bases). Germline V gene data show CDR1 as MDHEN and CDR2 as SYDVKM. This CDR3 contains 13 residues. Trimming cost V 7 bases and J 3 bases, with 13 bases left between them. The CDR3 coding sequence is TGTGCCAGCAACATGAGACAGCACTACGAGCAGTACTTC. This translates into CASNMRQHYEQYF.

The genes are TRBV3-1 (or the pseudogene TRBV3-2) and TRBJ2-1; a possible D gene is TRBD2 (6 bases). From germline, CDR1 is LGHDT and CDR2 YNNKEL (reference sequence). This CDR3 contains 14 residues. Trimming took 3 bases from V and 5 from J, leaving 11 bases between them. The CDR3 spells CASSHLGLNNEQFF. DNA for the CDR3: TGTGCCAGCAGCCACTTGGGACTTAACAATGAGCAGTTCTTC.

The genes are TRBV19 and TRBJ2-6, with 12 bases aligning to TRBD1. CDR3 length: 17 amino acids. CDR1 is LNHDA, CDR2 SQIVND, per germline (reference sequence). J gave up 2 bases and V 4 bases, and 3 bases lay outside the gene matches. The CDR3 loop is CASSRGQGAPGANVLTF. The CDR3 DNA sequence: TGTGCCAGTAGTAGGGGACAGGGGGCGCCTGGGGCCAACGTCCTGACTTTC.

The chain couples TRBV29-1 to TRBJ2-1; TRBD2 matches at 9 bases. The V segment lost 3 bases and the J segment 3 bases; nucleotides outside the gene matches: 6. This CDR3 has 15 residues. Germline lookup yields CDR1 SQVTM and CDR2 ANQGSEA. CDR3 sequence: CSVDSGTSSYNEQFF. CDR3 in DNA: TGCAGCGTTGACTCCGGGACTAGCAGCTACAATGAGCAGTTCTTC.

The chain has TRBV28 and TRBJ2-7, with 8 bases aligning to TRBD1. CDR3 length: 14 residues. Germline-derived CDR1 and CDR2 are MDHEN and SYDVKM. V was clipped by 5 bases and J by 4 bases; unmatched bases: 7. The CDR3 coding sequence is TGTGCCAGCAGTCCAGGGGGCGCAAGGTACGAGCAGTACTTC. This codes for CASSPGGARYEQYF.

The rearrangement joins TRBV7-3 to TRBJ2-1, with a tentative D call TRBD1 (5 bases). Per germline, CDR1 SGHTA and CDR2 FQGTGA. CDR3 length equals 14 residues. Trimming pared 5 bases from V and 3 bases from J, leaving 11 bases between. The DNA of the CDR3 is TGTGCCAGCAGCCCAAAAGGGGACTACAATGAGCAGTTCTTC. Its translation is CASSPKGDYNEQFF.

The genes are TRBV2 and TRBJ2-1; 11 bases line up with TRBD2. Trimming cost V 5 bases and J 3 bases; bases outside gene matches: 9. The germline V gene encodes CDR1 SNHLY and CDR2 FYNNEI. The CDR3 covers 17 residues. The chain's CDR3 is CASSYLPGLADYNEQFF. In DNA form, the CDR3 reads TGTGCCAGCAGTTACCTCCCGGGACTAGCGGACTACAATGAGCAGTTCTTC.

This clone was counted once. The rearrangement joins TRBV5-4 to TRBJ2-2; weak D call: TRBD1 (7 bases). V was pared by 4 bases and J by 10 bases, with 14 bases between. The CDR3 is 13 amino acids. Per germline, CDR1 SGHNT and CDR2 YYREEE (reference sequence). The CDR3 region is CASSRGGGLELFF. As DNA, the CDR3 is TGTGCCAGCAGCCGCGGAGGGGGCCTGGAGCTGTTTTTT.

The chain is built from TRBV4-1 and TRBJ2-5, with 7 bases matching TRBD1. V was pared by 3 bases and J by 2 bases, with 6 bases of the junction left unmatched. CDR1 and CDR2 from the germline V gene are MGHRA and YSYEKL. The CDR3 length is 15 residues. Written as DNA, the CDR3 is TGCGCCAGCAGCCATACCGGACAGGAACAAGAGACCCAGTACTTC. The encoded protein is CASSHTGQEQETQYF.

This clone was recorded once. A read error may produce the germline difference seen at one junction end. This chain joins TRBV2 and TRBJ2-7; D gene unclear. The germline CDR1 and CDR2 sequences are SNHLY and FYNNEI. CDR3 length: 9 amino acids. The CDR3 region is CASGRPGSF. DNA of the CDR3: TGTGCCAGCGGGCGCCCTGGATCCTTC.

V and J are TRBV11-2 and TRBJ2-3; 12 positions match TRBD2. The CDR3 runs to 17 residues. Germline V gene lookup returns CDR1 SGHAT and CDR2 FQNNGV. V was pared by 1 base and J by 3 bases, with 5 bases of the junction left unmatched. The CDR3 coding sequence is TGTGCCAGCAGCTTAGCCCCCGGGACTAGCGGGACAGATACGCAGTATTTT. Translation: CASSLAPGTSGTDTQYF. Combining the CDR3 with reference TRBV11-2 and TRBJ2-3 gives the whole variable domain EAGVAQSPRYKIIEKRQSVAFWCNPISGHATLYWYQQILGQGPKLLIQFQNNGVVDDSQLPKDRFSAERLKGVDSTLKIQPAKLEDSAVYLCASSLAPGTSGTDTQYFGPGTRLTVL.

The chain carries TRBV28 and TRBJ1-2, with TRBD1 identical over 8 bases. The V segment lost 5 bases and the J segment 2 bases; nucleotides outside the gene matches: 10. Germline V lookup: CDR1 MDHEN, CDR2 SYDVKM. The CDR3 is made up of 16 amino acids. The CDR3 loop reads CASSPGQGRSNYGYTF. In nucleotides, the CDR3 is TGTGCCAGCAGTCCCGGACAGGGAAGGTCCAACTATGGCTACACCTTC.

This clone has a single count. The V call is TRBV10-3, the J call TRBJ2-1; 12 nucleotides line up with TRBD2. Germline V gene sequence: CDR1 ENHRY, CDR2 SYGVKD. The CDR3 contains 16 residues. The junction had 2 bases not matched to a gene; V was cut back by 4 bases and J by 1 base. The CDR3 is CAISGTSGTSYNEQFF. In DNA form, the CDR3 reads TGTGCCATCAGTGGGACTAGCGGGACTTCCTACAATGAGCAGTTCTTC.

This clone appeared once. The genes are TRBV7-7 and TRBJ2-5; the match to TRBD2 covers 14 bases. Unmatched junction bases numbered 6, after V lost 1 base and J lost 5 bases. The CDR3 is made up of 17 amino acids. The germline CDR1 and CDR2 sequences are SSHAT and FNYEAQ (reference sequence). The CDR3 sequence is CASSLDGGLAGVETQYF. The CDR3 DNA sequence: TGTGCCAGCAGCTTAGACGGGGGACTAGCGGGAGTGGAGACCCAGTACTTC. Looking up the rest from reference TRBV7-7 and TRBJ2-5 gives the full variable domain: GAGVSQSPRYKVTKRGQDVTLRCDPISSHATLYWYQQALGQGPEFLTYFNYEAQPDKSGLPSDRFSAERPEGSISTLTIQRTEQRDSAMYRCASSLDGGLAGVETQYFGPGTRLLVL.

This clone was detected a few times. At the DNA level, this CDR3 is encoded by other sequences in the same sample as well. V is TRBV4-1 and J is TRBJ1-5; D is ambiguous. CDR3 length: 14 residues. The germline V gene has CDR1 MGHRA and CDR2 YSYEKL. V dropped 0 bases and J dropped 0 bases, with 3 bases sitting between them. In DNA, the CDR3 is TGCGCCAGCAGCCAAGACCGTAGCAATCAGCCCCAGCATTTT. This gives the protein CASSQDRSNQPQHF.

The J gene is TRBJ2-7, the V gene TRBV5-1; 11 nucleotides align to TRBD2. The J segment lost 2 bases and the V segment lost 4 bases, leaving 11 bases of the junction unmatched. The CDR3 is made up of 17 amino acids. Germline values: CDR1 SGHRS, CDR2 YFSETQ. The CDR3 protein is CASSPQWTSGPPYEQYF. In nucleotides, the CDR3 is TGCGCCAGCAGCCCGCAATGGACTAGCGGGCCTCCCTACGAGCAGTACTTC. The full variable domain, with the rest looked up from reference TRBV5-1 and TRBJ2-7, is KAGVTQTPRYLIKTRGQQVTLSCSPISGHRSVSWYQQTPGQGLQFLFEYFSETQRNKGNFPGRFSGRQFSNSRSEMNVSTLELGDSALYLCASSPQWTSGPPYEQYFGPGTRLTVT.

The chain couples TRBV2 to TRBJ2-1, with 11 bases that match TRBD1. The CDR3 has 15 residues. After removal of 5 bases from V and 4 bases from J, the junction contained 4 bases not matched to a gene. CDR1 and CDR2 from the germline V gene are SNHLY and FYNNEI. The CDR3 DNA sequence: TGTGCCAGCAGTCCAGGACAGGGGGCTTACAATGAGCAGTTCTTC. Translated, it gives CASSPGQGAYNEQFF.

Written as DNA, the CDR3 is TGTGCCAGCAGCGTAGGTCGGACTAGCTACGAGCAGTACTTC. Translating it yields CASSVGRTSYEQYF. This sequence joins TRBV9 and TRBJ2-7; 7 bases are a match to TRBD2. Germline V gene sequence: CDR1 SGDLS, CDR2 YYNGEE. V shed 0 bases, J shed 3 bases, and the junction held 3 bases outside the gene matches. This CDR3 contains 14 residues.

This chain uses TRBV28 with TRBJ2-1; a weak D match, TRBD2 (6 bases). This CDR3 comprises 19 residues. Trimming took off 2 bases at V and 4 bases at J, with 24 bases between the two ends. CDR1 is MDHEN and CDR2 is SYDVKM in the germline V gene. This chain's CDR3 is CASSLMGGLARHSYNEQFF. DNA for the CDR3: TGTGCCAGCAGTTTAATGGGCGGCCTAGCGCGACATTCTTACAATGAGCAGTTCTTC. The full variable domain, rest sourced from reference TRBV28 and TRBJ2-1, is DVKVTQSSRYLVKRTGEKVFLECVQDMDHENMFWYRQDPGLGLRLIYFSYDVKMKEKGDIPEGYSVSREKKERFSLILESASTNQTSMYLCASSLMGGLARHSYNEQFFGPGTRLTVL.

This clone was found once. CDR3 residues: CASSYRTGVPSGSYEQYF. In DNA, the CDR3 is TGTGCCAGCAGTTACCGGACGGGTGTCCCTAGCGGGAGCTACGAGCAGTACTTC. The chain carries TRBV6-2 or TRBV6-3 and TRBJ2-7; 10 nucleotides line up with TRBD2. Looked up from germline, CDR1 is MNHEY and CDR2 is SVGEGT. V shed 2 bases, J shed 3 bases, and the junction held 13 bases outside the gene matches. The CDR3 sequence is 18 residues long.

The V gene is TRBV30, the J gene TRBJ1-2; D not certain. CDR3 length: 13 residues. The ends were cut back, 7 bases at V and 4 bases at J, with 16 bases in the middle. Germline V gene data show CDR1 as GTSNPN and CDR2 as SVGIG (reference sequence). The CDR3 region has the DNA TGTGCCTTTGGAGTTGGAGCCACCTATGGCTACACCTTC. Translated, it gives CAFGVGATYGYTF.

V gene TRBV2 combines with J gene TRBJ2-1; D uncertain. Germline assignment: CDR1 SNHLY and CDR2 FYNNEI. The CDR3 loop spans 16 amino acids. Trimming shortened V by 2 bases and J by 6 bases, and 17 bases separated the two germline ends. The chain's CDR3 is CASSEKSARTSNEQFF. The CDR3 DNA reads TGTGCCAGCAGTGAAAAGTCGGCTAGAACGTCCAATGAGCAGTTCTTC. The full variable domain, in which reference TRBV2 and TRBJ2-1 provide the parts outside the CDR3, is EPEVTQTPSHQVTQMGQEVILRCVPISNHLYFYWYRQILGQKVEFLVSFYNNEISEKSEIFDDQFSVERPDGSNFTLKIRSTKLEDSAMYFCASSEKSARTSNEQFFGPGTRLTVL.

The chain links TRBV7-2 to TRBJ2-1, with 8 bases aligning to TRBD2. The CDR3 has 14 amino acids. Trimming removed 2 bases from V and 9 bases from J; junction bases left unmatched: 6. Germline V lookup: CDR1 SGHTA, CDR2 FQGNSA. The CDR3 protein is CASSLQRTSTEQFF. In DNA form, the CDR3 reads TGTGCCAGCAGCTTACAGAGGACTAGCACTGAGCAGTTCTTC.

The chain couples TRBV3-1 (or the pseudogene TRBV3-2) to TRBJ2-3; TRBD2 agrees at 12 bases. J gave up 7 bases and V 1 base, and 9 bases lay outside the gene matches. CDR3 length equals 17 residues. Germline CDR1 is LGHDT and CDR2 is YNNKEL (reference sequence). CDR3 amino acids: CASSQGPSGRAYYTQYF. The CDR3 DNA is TGTGCCAGCAGCCAAGGTCCTAGCGGGAGGGCCTATTATACGCAGTATTTT.

The chain links TRBV5-8 to TRBJ2-7; 10 nucleotides align to TRBD1. V lost 7 bases, J lost 5 bases, and 21 bases stayed unmatched. Germline CDR1 SGHTS, CDR2 YDEGEE. The CDR3 covers 18 residues. DNA for the CDR3: TGTGCCAGCGCCGTGGGCATCTTCTGGGACAGGGGTACCCACGAGCAGTACTTC. It specifies CASAVGIFWDRGTHEQYF.

This chain links TRBV30 with TRBJ2-1, with 8 bases matching TRBD2. The CDR3 spans 15 residues. The V gene end was trimmed by 1 base and the J gene end by 8 bases; junction bases not matched to a gene: 10. Germline CDR1 reads GTSNPN; CDR2 reads SVGIG (reference sequence). CDR3 bases: TGTGCCTGGAGTGGGGGCGGGAGGAAGGGGTATGAGCAGTTCTTC. Translating it yields CAWSGGGRKGYEQFF. The whole variable domain, filled in from reference TRBV30 and TRBJ2-1, reads SQTIHQWPATLVQPVGSPLSLECTVEGTSNPNLYWYRQAAGRGLQLLFYSVGIGQISSEVPQNLSASRPQDRQFILSSKKLLLSDSGFYLCAWSGGGRKGYEQFFGPGTRLTVL.